The next 24 T cell receptor beta chains were all read from a single sample in a study of shared clonotypes between healthy human individuals (dated by TCRdb to between 2020 and 2021). Libraries came from the immunoSEQ multiplex PCR assay. In TCRdb, the immuneACCESS table is reduced to in-frame sequences with V and J assigned. These tables do not hold every clone; where another copy was compared, an unresolved V gene accounts for under half, and the others remain unexplained. This sample has 560,000 or so clones in its table, and about 96% of those were observed once. The ten most abundant clones make up 0.095% to 0.13% of the sample. CD8 naive samples consisted of CD45RO-negative cells that were positively selected for CCR7, yielding a CD45RA+CCR7+ population without TemRA cells. The sample comprised naive CD8+ T cells sorted from blood. The cell subset or site label of this sample denotes: CD45RA+CCR7+. These receptor sequences come from a woman younger than 45 in good health.

This clone was detected only once. Other DNA sequences in the same sample also yield this CDR3. The gene calls are TRBV27 and TRBJ2-7; D unresolved. This CDR3 has 13 residues. Trimming took off 1 base at V and 4 bases at J, with 8 bases between the two ends. Looked up from germline, CDR1 is MNHEY and CDR2 is SMNVEV (reference sequence). This chain's CDR3 is CASSLYFPYEQYF. CDR3 DNA: TGTGCCAGCAGTTTATATTTTCCATACGAGCAGTACTTC.

The rearrangement joins TRBV7-8 to TRBJ2-4; no definite D call. In germline, CDR1 is SGHVS, CDR2 FQNEAQ. The germline V and J ends were trimmed by 1 base and 2 bases, with 12 bases remaining between them. The CDR3 length is 16 residues. Here the CDR3 reads CASSLDTPISKNIQYF. DNA for the CDR3: TGTGCCAGCAGCTTAGACACCCCGATATCCAAAAACATTCAGTACTTC.

CDR3 in DNA: TGTGCCAGTAGTTCGCCCGGTCAGGGACACTACGAGCAGTACTTC. Protein sequence: CASSSPGQGHYEQYF. V and J are TRBV19 and TRBJ2-7; a weak D match, TRBD1 (6 bases). V shed 5 bases and J shed 3 bases, with 17 bases lying between them. Looked up from germline, CDR1 is LNHDA and CDR2 is SQIVND (reference sequence). This CDR3 spans 15 amino acids.

This chain connects TRBV29-1 to TRBJ2-7, with 11 bases identical to TRBD1. The CDR3 extends over 15 amino acids. The V gene's germline CDR1 is SQVTM and CDR2 ANQGSEA. Trimming removed 1 base from V and 2 bases from J; junction bases left unmatched: 4. CDR3 DNA sequence: TGCAGCGTTGAAGGGGACAGGGGGATGACCTACGAGCAGTACTTC. Residues: CSVEGDRGMTYEQYF.

The chain links TRBV28 to TRBJ2-5, with unresolved D. Trimming shortened V by 2 bases and J by 6 bases, and 4 bases separated the two germline ends. The germline V gene has CDR1 MDHEN and CDR2 SYDVKM. The length of the CDR3 is 11 residues. CDR3 nucleotides: TGTGCCAGCAGTTTACTAAAGACCCAGTACTTC. This encodes CASSLLKTQYF.

This clone was observed a handful of times. The CDR3: CASSGAGELFF. The CDR3 DNA reads TGTGCCAGCAGCGGGGCCGGGGAGCTGTTTTTT. The chain joins TRBV9 to TRBJ2-2; D remains ambiguous. Germline CDR1 is SGDLS and CDR2 is YYNGEE. The CDR3 consists of 11 residues. With 3 bases removed from V and 6 bases from J, the gap between germline ends came to 3 bases.

The rearrangement joins TRBV10-3 to TRBJ1-1; D might be TRBD1 (5 bases). Germline V gene lookup returns CDR1 ENHRY and CDR2 SYGVKD. The V end was cut by 2 bases, the J end by 2 bases, with 9 bases between. The CDR3 has 14 residues. Here the CDR3 DNA reads TGTGCCATCAGTGAGAGGACAAGAAACACTGAAGCTTTCTTT. Protein product: CAISERTRNTEAFF.

Notes on this clone: At the DNA level, this CDR3 is encoded by other sequences in the same sample as well. This chain joins TRBV5-4 and TRBJ1-5, with D possibly matching TRBD1 (5 bases). V shed 3 bases and J shed 1 base, with 8 bases lying between them. This CDR3 region has 14 residues. The germline V gene has CDR1 SGHNT and CDR2 YYREEE (reference sequence). DNA for the CDR3: TGTGCCAGCAGCTCTGGGGCCAGCAATCAGCCCCAGCATTTT. This gives the protein CASSSGASNQPQHF.

The V call is TRBV27, the J call TRBJ2-3; D is tentatively TRBD1 or TRBD2 (5 bases each). The V end lost 0 bases, the J end lost 2 bases, and 18 bases lay between the germline ends. The CDR3 totals 18 residues. Germline V gives CDR1 MNHEY, CDR2 SMNVEV (reference sequence). CDR3 protein: CASSLSGDLLTITDTQYF. CDR3 DNA: TGTGCCAGCAGTTTATCGGGGGACCTTCTAACCATCACAGATACGCAGTATTTT.

The V and J genes are TRBV27 and TRBJ2-3; 13 bases match TRBD2. The ends lost 5 bases at V and 3 bases at J; junction bases unmatched: 8. The CDR3 length is 17 residues. Germline CDR1 reads MNHEY; CDR2 reads SMNVEV (reference sequence). CDR3 in amino acids: CASSLVLAGGPTDTQYF. CDR3 in DNA: TGTGCCAGCAGTCTGGTACTAGCGGGAGGGCCTACAGATACGCAGTATTTT.

The gene calls are TRBV5-8 and TRBJ1-1, with D possibly TRBD1 on 5 matching bases. Germline V gene lookup returns CDR1 SGHTS and CDR2 YDEGEE. Trimming took 2 bases from V and 1 from J, leaving 15 bases between them. This CDR3 has 16 residues. The CDR3 sequence: CASSFPRRDGNTEAFF. DNA for the CDR3: TGTGCCAGCAGCTTCCCACGCCGGGACGGGAACACTGAAGCTTTCTTT.

The chain combines TRBV27 with TRBJ2-1; TRBD2 agrees at 8 bases. Germline CDR1 and CDR2: MNHEY and SMNVEV (reference sequence). The CDR3 covers 15 residues. V gave up 4 bases and J gave up 4 bases; unmatched junction bases: 6. The CDR3 protein is CASSSPQREYNEQFF. The CDR3 nucleotides are TGTGCCAGCAGTTCCCCCCAGCGGGAGTACAATGAGCAGTTCTTC.

CDR3 residues: CASSGYDGWQSYGYTF. CDR3 sequence (DNA): TGTGCCAGCAGCGGATATGATGGGTGGCAGAGCTATGGCTACACCTTC. This chain links TRBV9 with TRBJ1-2; the D is unclear. This CDR3 region has 16 residues. Germline V lookup: CDR1 SGDLS, CDR2 YYNGEE. Trimming stripped 3 bases from V and 4 bases from J, with 19 bases between.

Points on this clone: The junction departs from germline at one end; a sequencing error may be responsible. This chain links TRBV2 with TRBJ2-5; 8 bases agree with TRBD2. The CDR3 is 11 residues long. The germline gives CDR1 SNHLY, CDR2 FYNNEI. CDR3 residues: CGREYQETQYF. In DNA form, the CDR3 reads TGCGGGAGGGAGTACCAAGAGACCCAGTACTTC.

J is TRBJ1-3 and V is TRBV5-1; D is unresolved. Looked up from germline, CDR1 is SGHRS and CDR2 is YFSETQ. V gave up 0 bases and J gave up 4 bases, with 14 bases separating them. The CDR3 loop spans 16 amino acids. In DNA, the CDR3 is TGCGCCAGCAGCTTGGATCCGACGCGCTCCGGAAACACCATATATTTT. Translated: CASSLDPTRSGNTIYF.

The CDR3 loop reads CASSIEAGLEQFF. The CDR3 coding sequence is TGTGCCAGTAGTATTGAGGCGGGGCTTGAGCAGTTCTTC. V is TRBV19 and J is TRBJ2-1, with a weak D call TRBD2 (6 bases). This CDR3 spans 13 amino acids. Looked up from germline, CDR1 is LNHDA and CDR2 is SQIVND (reference sequence). The V gene lost 3 bases and the J gene lost 9 bases, with 12 bases spanning the gap.

The V gene is TRBV5-6, the J gene TRBJ2-7, with 9 nucleotides matching TRBD2. The CDR3 runs to 16 residues. The ends lost 0 bases at V and 7 bases at J; junction bases unmatched: 11. Germline values: CDR1 SGHDT, CDR2 YYEEEE. The DNA of the CDR3 is TGTGCCAGCAGCTTGGAGACTAGCGGCCCTCTTGGAGAGCAGTACTTC. Its protein is CASSLETSGPLGEQYF.

The chain joins TRBV5-6 to TRBJ2-7; 10 bases are a match to TRBD2. Looked up from germline, CDR1 is SGHDT and CDR2 is YYEEEE. CDR3 length: 14 residues. V was pared by 3 bases and J by 6 bases, with 6 bases of the junction left unmatched. The DNA for the CDR3 is TGTGCCAGCAGCTCAGCGGGAGGGCCTCTCGAGCAGTACTTC. It codes for CASSSAGGPLEQYF.

The chain carries TRBV6-5 and TRBJ1-2; D is unresolved. Germline V gene sequence: CDR1 MNHEY, CDR2 SVGAGI. The CDR3 runs 13 residues. Trimming took off 1 base at V and 8 bases at J, with 11 bases between the two ends. The CDR3 DNA is TGTGCCAGCAGTTACTTCGGGTCTGGCGGCTACACCTTC. Amino acid sequence: CASSYFGSGGYTF.

With respect to this clone: The sample has other DNA sequences that encode this CDR3 too. This chain connects TRBV27 to TRBJ1-5, with D maybe TRBD1 (5 bases). The CDR3 covers 14 residues. The germline CDR1 and CDR2 sequences are MNHEY and SMNVEV (reference sequence). V gave up 4 bases and J gave up 2 bases, with 9 bases separating them. CDR3 region: CASSSGAGNQPQHF. CDR3 bases: TGTGCCAGCAGTTCTGGGGCGGGCAATCAGCCCCAGCATTTT.

V is TRBV29-1 and J is TRBJ1-1, with D uncertain. The CDR3 is 12 amino acids. The ends were cut back, 0 bases at V and 5 bases at J, with 7 bases in the middle. Germline V gene lookup returns CDR1 SQVTM and CDR2 ANQGSEA. The CDR3 region has the DNA TGCAGCGTTGAAGATGGGCCAACTGAAGCTTTCTTT. Protein sequence: CSVEDGPTEAFF.

This rearrangement joins TRBV4-1 to TRBJ2-1; 8 nucleotides agree with TRBD2. This CDR3 comprises 17 residues. V shed 0 bases, J shed 4 bases, and the junction held 8 bases outside the gene matches. Germline V gene lookup returns CDR1 MGHRA and CDR2 YSYEKL. CDR3 DNA sequence: TGCGCCAGCAGCCAAGATCTTGAGACTAGCGTTTACAATGAGCAGTTCTTC. Amino acid sequence: CASSQDLETSVYNEQFF.

The V call is TRBV28, the J call TRBJ2-7; 8 bases are a match to TRBD1. V gave up 8 bases and J gave up 4 bases; unmatched junction bases: 10. This CDR3 region has 14 residues. The germline gives CDR1 MDHEN, CDR2 SYDVKM. The CDR3 region has the DNA TGTGCCAGCCGCCAGGACAGGGCTTGGTACGAGCAGTACTTC. Protein: CASRQDRAWYEQYF. Full variable domain (missing parts from reference TRBV28 and TRBJ2-7): DVKVTQSSRYLVKRTGEKVFLECVQDMDHENMFWYRQDPGLGLRLIYFSYDVKMKEKGDIPEGYSVSREKKERFSLILESASTNQTSMYLCASRQDRAWYEQYFGPGTRLTVT.

The rearrangement joins TRBV7-9 to TRBJ2-7; 8 nucleotides line up with TRBD1. The CDR3 sequence is 13 residues long. V shed 5 bases and J 4 bases; nucleotides not matched to a gene: 4. CDR1 SEHNR and CDR2 FQNEAQ come from the germline V gene (reference sequence). The CDR3 bases are TGTGCCAGCAGCGGACAGGGAAATTACGAGCAGTACTTC. It encodes CASSGQGNYEQYF.